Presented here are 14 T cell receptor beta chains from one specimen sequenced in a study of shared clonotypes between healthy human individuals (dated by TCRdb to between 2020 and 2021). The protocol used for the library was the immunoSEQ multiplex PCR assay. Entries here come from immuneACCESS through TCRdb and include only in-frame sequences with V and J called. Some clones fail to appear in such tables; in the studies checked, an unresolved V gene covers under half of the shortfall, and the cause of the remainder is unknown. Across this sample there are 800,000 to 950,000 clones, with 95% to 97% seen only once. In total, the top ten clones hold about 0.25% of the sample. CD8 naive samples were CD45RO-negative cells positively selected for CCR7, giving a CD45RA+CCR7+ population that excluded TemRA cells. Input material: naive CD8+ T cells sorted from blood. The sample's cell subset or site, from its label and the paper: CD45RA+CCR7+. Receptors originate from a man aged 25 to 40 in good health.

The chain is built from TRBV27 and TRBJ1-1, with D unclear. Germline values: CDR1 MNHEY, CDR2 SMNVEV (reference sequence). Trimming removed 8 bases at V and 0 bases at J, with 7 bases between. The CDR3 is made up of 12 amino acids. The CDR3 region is CASASVNTEAFF. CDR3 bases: TGTGCCAGCGCCAGCGTGAACACTGAAGCTTTCTTT.

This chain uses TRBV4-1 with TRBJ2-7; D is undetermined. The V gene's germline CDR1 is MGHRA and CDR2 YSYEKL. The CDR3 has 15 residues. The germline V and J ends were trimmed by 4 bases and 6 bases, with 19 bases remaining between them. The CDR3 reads CASSPNEVIIAEQYF. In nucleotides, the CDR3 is TGCGCCAGCAGCCCCAATGAGGTCATAATTGCCGAGCAGTACTTC.

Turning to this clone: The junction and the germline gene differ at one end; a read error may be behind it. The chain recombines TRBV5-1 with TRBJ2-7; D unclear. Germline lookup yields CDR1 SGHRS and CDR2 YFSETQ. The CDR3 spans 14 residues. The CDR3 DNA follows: TGCGCCAGCAGGTTGGAAGGGCTCTCCTACGAGCAGTACTTC. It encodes CASRLEGLSYEQYF.

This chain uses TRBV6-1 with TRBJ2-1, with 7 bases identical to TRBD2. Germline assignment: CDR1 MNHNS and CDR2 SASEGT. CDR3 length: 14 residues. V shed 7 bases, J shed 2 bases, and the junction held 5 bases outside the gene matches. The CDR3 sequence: CASKTSETYNEQFF. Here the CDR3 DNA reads TGTGCCAGCAAAACTAGCGAGACCTACAATGAGCAGTTCTTC.

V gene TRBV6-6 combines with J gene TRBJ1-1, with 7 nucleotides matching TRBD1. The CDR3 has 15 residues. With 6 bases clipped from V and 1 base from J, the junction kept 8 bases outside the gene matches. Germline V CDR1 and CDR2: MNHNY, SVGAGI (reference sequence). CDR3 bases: TGTGCCAGCAGCTCGCGGACAGGAACGAACACTGAAGCTTTCTTT. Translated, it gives CASSSRTGTNTEAFF.

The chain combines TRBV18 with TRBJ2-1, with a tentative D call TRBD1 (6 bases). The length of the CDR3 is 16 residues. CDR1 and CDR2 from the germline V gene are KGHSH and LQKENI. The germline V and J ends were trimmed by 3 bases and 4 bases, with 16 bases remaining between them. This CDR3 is CASSPGTGLNYNEQFF. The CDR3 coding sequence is TGTGCCAGCTCACCCGGTACAGGGTTGAATTACAATGAGCAGTTCTTC.

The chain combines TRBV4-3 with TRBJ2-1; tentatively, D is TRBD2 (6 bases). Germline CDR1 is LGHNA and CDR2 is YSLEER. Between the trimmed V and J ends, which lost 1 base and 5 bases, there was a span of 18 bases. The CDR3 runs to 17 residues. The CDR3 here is CASSQGRGGPQDNEQFF. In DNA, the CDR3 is TGCGCCAGCAGCCAAGGACGCGGAGGGCCTCAGGACAATGAGCAGTTCTTC.

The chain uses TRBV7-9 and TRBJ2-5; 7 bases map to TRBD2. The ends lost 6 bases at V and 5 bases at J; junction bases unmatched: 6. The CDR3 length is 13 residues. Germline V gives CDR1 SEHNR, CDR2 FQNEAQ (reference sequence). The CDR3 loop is CASRQTSFETQYF. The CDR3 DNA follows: TGTGCCAGCAGGCAGACTAGCTTTGAGACCCAGTACTTC.

The CDR3 nucleotides are TGTGCCAGCAGCTTAACAGCAGCCTACAATCAGCCCCAGCATTTT. As protein: CASSLTAAYNQPQHF. This rearrangement joins TRBV7-2 to TRBJ1-5; no clear D. Germline V gene sequence: CDR1 SGHTA, CDR2 FQGNSA. Between the trimmed V and J ends, which lost 2 bases and 3 bases, there was a span of 11 bases. CDR3 length: 15 residues. The variable domain in full, completed from reference TRBV7-2 and TRBJ1-5, reads GAGVSQSPSNKVTEKGKDVELRCDPISGHTALYWYRQSLGQGLEFLIYFQGNSAPDKSGLPSDRFSAERTGGSVSTLTIQRTQQEDSAVYLCASSLTAAYNQPQHFGDGTRLSIL.

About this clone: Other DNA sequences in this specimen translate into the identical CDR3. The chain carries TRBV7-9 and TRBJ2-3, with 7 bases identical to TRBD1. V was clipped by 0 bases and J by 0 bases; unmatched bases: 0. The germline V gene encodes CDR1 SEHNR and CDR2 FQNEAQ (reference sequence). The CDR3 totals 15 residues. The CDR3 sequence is CASSLAQGSTDTQYF. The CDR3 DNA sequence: TGTGCCAGCAGCTTAGCACAGGGGAGCACAGATACGCAGTATTTT.

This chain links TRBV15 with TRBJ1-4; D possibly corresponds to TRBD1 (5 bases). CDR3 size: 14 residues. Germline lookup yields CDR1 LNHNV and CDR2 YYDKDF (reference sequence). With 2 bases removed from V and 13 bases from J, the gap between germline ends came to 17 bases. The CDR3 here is CATSRTGTPKGLFF. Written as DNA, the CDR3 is TGTGCCACCAGCAGAACCGGGACCCCAAAGGGACTGTTTTTT.

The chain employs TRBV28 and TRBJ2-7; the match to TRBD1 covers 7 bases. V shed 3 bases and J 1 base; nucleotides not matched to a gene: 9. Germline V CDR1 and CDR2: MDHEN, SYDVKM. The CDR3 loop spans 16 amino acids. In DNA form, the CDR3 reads TGTGCCAGCAGTTTGGACCTACCGGGACAGTCCTACGAGCAGTACTTC. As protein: CASSLDLPGQSYEQYF.

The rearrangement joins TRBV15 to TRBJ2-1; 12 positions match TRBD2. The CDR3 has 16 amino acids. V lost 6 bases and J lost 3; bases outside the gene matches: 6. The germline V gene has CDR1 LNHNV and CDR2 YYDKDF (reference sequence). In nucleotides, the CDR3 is TGTGCCACCAGAAGGACTAGCGGGGACCTCTACAATGAGCAGTTCTTC. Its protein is CATRRTSGDLYNEQFF.

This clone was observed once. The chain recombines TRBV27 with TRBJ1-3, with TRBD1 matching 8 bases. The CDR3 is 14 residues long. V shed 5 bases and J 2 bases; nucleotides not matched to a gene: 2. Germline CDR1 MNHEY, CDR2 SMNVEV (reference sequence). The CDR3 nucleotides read TGTGCCAGCAGTACGACAGGGGCTGGAAACACCATATATTTT. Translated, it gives CASSTTGAGNTIYF.